These 16 T cell receptor beta chains were all obtained from the same sample, sequenced in a study of neoadjuvant nivolumab and ipilimumab in lung cancer. Produced via immunoSEQ multiplex PCR; TCRdb's table is partial and in-frame only. This repertoire shows some 10,000 clones, roughly 80% found once; its top ten account for roughly 7.4%. The sample here was tumor tissue, taken after neoadjuvant nivolumab, alone or with ipilimumab, at or shortly before surgery. Every receptor here comes from an adult with non-small cell lung cancer. Some clones in this sample may be carry-over from other donors' samples.

In this sample, this clone turned up once. CDR3 DNA: TGTGCCAGCAGCTTAGCTTCAGGCGGGACAGGAGAAAACTATGGCTACACCTTC. Translation gives CASSLASGGTGENYGYTF. The V and J genes are TRBV11-2 and TRBJ1-2, with 8 bases lining up with TRBD1. The V and J ends lost 1 base and 2 bases, in that order; junction bases with no gene match: 12. Germline CDR1 SGHAT, CDR2 FQNNGV. This CDR3 region has 18 residues.

The chain recombines TRBV30 with TRBJ1-5; D not resolved. The CDR3 loop spans 13 amino acids. V lost 1 base to trimming and J lost 1 base, with 5 bases between them. The germline V gene encodes CDR1 GTSNPN and CDR2 SVGIG (reference sequence). DNA of the CDR3: TGTGCCTGGAGTGACGGGAGCAATCAGCCCCAGCATTTT. It encodes CAWSDGSNQPQHF.

The genes are TRBV18 and TRBJ1-2; 7 bases are shared with TRBD1. Germline trimming cut 2 bases from V and 0 bases from J; bases unmatched to any gene: 6. Looked up from germline, CDR1 is KGHSH and CDR2 is LQKENI. The CDR3 consists of 16 residues. CDR3 region: CASSPVTGTANYGYTF. The CDR3 bases are TGTGCCAGCTCACCAGTGACCGGGACAGCTAACTATGGCTACACCTTC.

The chain has TRBV29-1 and TRBJ2-3; no clear D gene. The ends were cut back, 4 bases at V and 0 bases at J, with 8 bases in the middle. CDR3 size: 13 residues. Germline V gene lookup returns CDR1 SQVTM and CDR2 ANQGSEA. The CDR3 bases are TGCAGCGTTGGTCAACAAAGCACAGATACGCAGTATTTT. Translating gives CSVGQQSTDTQYF.

This clone was counted between two and nine times. The chain is built from TRBV11-3 and TRBJ2-7, with D possibly being TRBD1 (6 bases). The ends were cut back, 3 bases at V and 0 bases at J, with 15 bases in the middle. The CDR3 is made up of 16 amino acids. Germline V lookup: CDR1 SGHNT, CDR2 YENEEA. CDR3 in DNA: TGTGCCAGCAGCTTCCCACGGGACATGTCCTCCTACGAGCAGTACTTC. Protein: CASSFPRDMSSYEQYF.

The chain carries TRBV5-5 and TRBJ1-2; D is unresolved. The CDR3 contains 15 residues. Trimming removed 7 bases at V and 0 bases at J, with 16 bases between. Germline V gives CDR1 SGHKS, CDR2 YYEKEE (reference sequence). CDR3 protein: CASGERSASNYGYTF. The DNA of the CDR3 is TGTGCCAGCGGCGAGAGGTCGGCCTCTAACTATGGCTACACCTTC.

The chain is built from TRBV19 and TRBJ2-3; D gene uncertain. This CDR3 contains 16 residues. V lost 1 base and J 3 bases, leaving 14 bases between the germline ends. CDR1 LNHDA and CDR2 SQIVND come from the germline V gene (reference sequence). CDR3 sequence: CASSIARLQYTDTQYF. CDR3 bases: TGTGCCAGTAGTATAGCCAGGCTACAGTATACAGATACGCAGTATTTT.

The chain recombines TRBV18 with TRBJ2-7, with D maybe TRBD1 (5 bases). With 2 bases removed from V and 4 bases from J, the gap between germline ends came to 12 bases. From germline, CDR1 is KGHSH and CDR2 LQKENI. This CDR3 is built from 14 residues. CDR3 coding DNA: TGTGCCAGCTCACCAGGGGCCCCTATTTACGAGCAGTACTTC. Amino acids: CASSPGAPIYEQYF.

The chain carries TRBV6-6 and TRBJ1-2, with D perhaps matching TRBD1 (5 bases). Germline-derived CDR1 and CDR2 are MNHNY and SVGAGI (reference sequence). The CDR3 length is 16 residues. V was shortened by 10 bases and J by 5 bases, with 26 bases between the two germline ends. DNA for the CDR3: TGTGCCACCAAATCCCCGGGGGAGGGACCGGGATATGGCTACACCTTC. Translated: CATKSPGEGPGYGYTF.

The V call is TRBV27, the J call TRBJ2-7; 7 positions agree with TRBD1. Germline CDR1 and CDR2: MNHEY and SMNVEV (reference sequence). V was pared by 10 bases and J by 4 bases, with 13 bases of the junction left unmatched. The CDR3 contains 14 residues. The CDR3: CATGIPGTVYEQYF. CDR3 coding DNA: TGTGCCACTGGGATTCCCGGGACAGTTTACGAGCAGTACTTC.

J is TRBJ2-3 and V is TRBV4-2; 9 bases are shared with TRBD1. The V gene end was trimmed by 0 bases and the J gene end by 5 bases; junction bases not matched to a gene: 3. The CDR3 covers 15 residues. Germline CDR1 LGHNA, CDR2 YNFKEQ. CDR3 DNA: TGTGCCAGCAGCCAAGAACAGGGGGCGGGAGATACGCAGTATTTT. Translation: CASSQEQGAGDTQYF.

A remark on this clone: This specimen includes other DNA sequences encoding the same CDR3. CDR3 protein: CASSRDRFYGYTF. The DNA for the CDR3 is TGTGCCAGCAGCCGGGACAGGTTTTATGGCTACACCTTC. J is TRBJ1-2 and V is TRBV5-6; 8 nucleotides line up with TRBD1. Germline CDR1 is SGHDT and CDR2 is YYEEEE. With 4 bases clipped from V and 5 bases from J, the junction kept 4 bases outside the gene matches. The CDR3 sequence is 13 residues long.

The chain recombines TRBV5-1 with TRBJ2-2; a possible D gene is TRBD1 (7 bases). There are 15 residues in the CDR3. V was pared by 0 bases and J by 8 bases, with 14 bases between. Germline V gene sequence: CDR1 SGHRS, CDR2 YFSETQ. In nucleotides, the CDR3 is TGCGCCAGCAGCTTGGAGGGCAGGGGGACTGGGGAGCTGTTTTTT. Protein product: CASSLEGRGTGELFF.

Note on this clone: The junction departs from germline at one end; a sequencing error may be responsible. The chain employs TRBV18 and TRBJ1-5; D is perhaps TRBD1 (5 bases). In germline, CDR1 is KGHSH, CDR2 LQKENI. The CDR3 loop spans 13 amino acids. CDR3 sequence reads: CASSGDSIQPQHF. CDR3 nucleotides: TGTGCCAGCTCAGGAGACAGCATTCAGCCCCAGCATTTT.

The chain combines TRBV25-1 with TRBJ2-2; D not certain. Germline V gene sequence: CDR1 MGHDK, CDR2 SYGVNS. This CDR3 has 13 amino acids. V lost 3 bases and J 7 bases, leaving 9 bases between the germline ends. CDR3 DNA: TGTGCCAGCAGTGACAGGTTTTACGGGGAGCTGTTTTTT. Its translation: CASSDRFYGELFF.

This chain uses TRBV18 with TRBJ1-1; TRBD1 agrees at 7 bases. The J segment lost 0 bases and the V segment lost 3 bases, leaving 10 bases of the junction unmatched. The CDR3 is 17 amino acids. The germline V gene encodes CDR1 KGHSH and CDR2 LQKENI. Written as DNA, the CDR3 is TGTGCCAGCTCACCGTCGCCAGGGGGGCCGATGAACACTGAAGCTTTCTTT. It codes for CASSPSPGGPMNTEAFF.